The clone carrying this T cell receptor beta chain was seen a handful of times. The method was immunoSEQ multiplex PCR; TCRdb's version includes in-frame clones alone and lacks a portion of them. The sample includes roughly 280,000 clones, around 89% of them seen just once. Participant reports of clinical history set cohort assignment. The sample comes from a study of blood T cell repertoires in COVID-19. CDR1 MNHNY and CDR2 SVGAGI come from the germline V gene (reference sequence). The CDR3 extends over 24 amino acids. Trimming shortened V by 6 bases and J by 2 bases, and 41 bases separated the two germline ends.

The TCR was taken from a woman aged 45-65 years who had recovered from COVID-19. Sequencing used PBMCs or T cells enriched from blood (not recorded which). The chain links TRBV6-6 to TRBJ2-4; possibly TRBD1 or TRBD2 for D (10 bases each). In DNA form, the CDR3 reads TGTGCCAGCAGCTCACCGGGACAGGGGCTACTAGGAGCGGGAGGGCCAGTTACCAAAAACATTCAGTACTTC. Its protein is CASSSPGQGLLGAGGPVTKNIQYF.